This T cell receptor (beta chain) stems from a study of cytomegalovirus exposure and HLA in healthy donors (dated by TCRdb to 2015 to 2018). In the study overall: According to an earlier analysis of 450 to 650 of the donors, 150 million to 200 million T cells yielded over 100 million unique TCR beta sequences and approximately 300 Gb of sequence data. About 280 gigabases of sequencing data and 75 million to 85 million unique TCR sequences made up an early release that covered over 550 HLA-typed donors. Of the roughly 410 genotyped donors, 70% to 90% were placed in the genetic ancestry cluster associated with self-reported Caucasian donors. The aim of the study was to test whether cataloging public T cell receptors could identify signatures of past pathogen exposure. The study used immunosequencing to profile the T cell repertoires of around 600 subjects and linked those repertoires to cytomegalovirus serostatus. In addition to the first cohort of hundreds of subjects, a separate validation cohort of approximately 110 different subjects was used. To predict cytomegalovirus infection status, the study brought together high-throughput TCR immunosequencing, statistical association of individual TCRs with disease status, and machine learning. To study patterns of TCR occurrence, a later analysis re-analyzed previously published TCR beta repertoires from just over 650 donors and added high-resolution HLA genotyping. Rather than using new phenotypic data, the later analysis identified candidate immune exposures from TCR beta sequences and from how often those sequences occurred across donors. An earlier analysis of several hundred of the donors applied high-throughput TCR beta sequencing to assess whether each TCR beta V gene segment acted as functional or pseudogenic. Donor age, sex, ethnicity and CMV serostatus were compiled alongside the repertoire data. Genome-wide SNP genotypes for about 55% of the roughly 670 donors were used in a later genetic analysis, which treated that subset as a discovery cohort. All discovery cohort repertoires had been generated using a single sequencing platform. Both class I and class II loci were covered by HLA typing, at four-digit resolution. Typing coverage varied by locus: 629-630 donors for A, B, C, DRB1 and DQB1; approximately 500 for DQA1; around 610 for DPA1; around 450 for DPB1. Five DR-DQ haplotypes were treated as single units for association and clustering because of strong linkage in the cohort. Among under 450 genotyped donors of the cohort, an average of approximately 240,000 unique TCR beta nucleotide sequences were sequenced per donor, roughly 20% of them non-productive. The paper as a whole reports these results and caveats: Most TCR sequences were observed very rarely across donors, whereas some public TCRs were present in many individuals. The classifier was reported to diagnose cytomegalovirus status with high specificity and sensitivity in both the original and validation cohorts. The study gave a list of over 150 TCR beta chains associated with cytomegalovirus. In a later analysis, TCR association rates were found to vary across HLA loci, with the most associated TCRs seen for DRB1 alleles and the fewest for HLA-C alleles. Because HLA typing was missing for some donors at each locus, association tests included only the typed subset. The 87-base-pair reads could not distinguish some IMGT-functional V segments, including TRBV6-2 and TRBV6-3, so those segments were excluded. Presence/absence analyses assumed roughly uniform sequencing depth across donors, an assumption that may not hold. When HLA alleles, especially DR and DQ, strongly co-occurred, attributing TCR associations to individual alleles was difficult. The cohort was sequenced for TCR beta chains only, and without alpha or paired-chain data the features that could be detected were limited. Because counts were too low, seventeen rarely observed V segments, including chromosome 9 orphons, were left out of the earlier analysis of 500 to 650 of the donors. In a later analysis, HLA-associated TCR beta chains showed more clonal expansion and lower generation probabilities than non-associated chains that were equally common. Most CMV-associated TCR beta chains appeared to be HLA-restricted in a later analysis, and the HLA associations seemed to be driven largely by CMV exposure. A cluster of highly shared sequence variants was judged likely to represent a technical artifact of the sequencing pipeline. The authors suggested that the approach could potentially be generalized to other disease states and immunological phenotypes. A further reported finding was that TCR beta sequences accurately predicted the HLA-A and HLA-B alleles for most subjects in the first cohort. Several of the top co-occurrence clusters appeared to be linked to parvovirus B19, influenza, CMV and Epstein-Barr virus, according to a later analysis. Correlated functional status among segregating V segments might be attributable to linkage disequilibrium, but an unknown experimental factor could not be ruled out. CMV serostatus was the only immune exposure information available for the cohort. In vitro tests confirmed that a few of the cytomegalovirus-associated TCR beta chains recognize cytomegalovirus antigens. Specific HLA alleles were associated with 16,951 TCR beta sequences at a false discovery rate of 0.05 in a later analysis. According to a later genetic analysis, donors in an Asian-associated ancestry cluster had fewer N-insertions in productive TCRs than the roughly 700-donor mean. In an earlier analysis of some 550 of the donors, most TCR beta V segments were observed in productive rearrangements about 87% or about 30% of the time, broadly matching IMGT annotations. A later genetic analysis associated a missense DCLRE1C variant with V-gene and J-gene trimming of TCR beta chains, and an independent cohort replicated the association.

The method behind the library was the immunoSEQ multiplex PCR assay. For the multiplex PCR, a mixture combining 60 forward primers for TCR Vbeta segments and 13 reverse primers for TCR Jbeta segments was used. The CDR3 region of rearranged TCR beta genes was amplified from genomic DNA with a multiplex PCR assay. The amplified TCR beta libraries were sequenced on the Illumina HiSeq System as 87-base-pair reads. Processing in the source paper ran as follows. Across the roughly 700 repertoires, a later analysis counted 78 million or so unique TCR beta chains, some 11 million of which were shared by at least two donors. Raw reads were error-corrected and collapsed into unique sequences by a nearest-neighbor algorithm in which closely related sequences were merged to remove PCR and sequencing errors. To assign V, D and J gene segments, CDR3 sequences were aligned to IMGT reference sequences. For a sequence to be retained, a match of at least six nucleotides to both a V gene segment and a J gene segment was required. Rearrangements were classified as productive when the CDR3 lacked stop codons and remained in frame with V and J, and all other rearrangements were classified as non-productive. Following IMGT convention, CDR3 was defined as the stretch from the second conserved V-encoded cysteine up to the conserved J-encoded phenylalanine. Sequences without an unambiguous match to a single V gene segment were excluded from the earlier analysis of 500 to 700 of the donors. In an earlier analysis of approximately 550 of the donors, V segments were called functional above 56.7% productive rearrangements and were called segregating when the between-donor standard deviation exceeded 5%. A statistical classification framework was built to diagnose cytomegalovirus status from the catalog of TCR beta chain sequences. A later analysis assigned V and J genes by comparing TCR nucleotide sequences with IMGT/GENE-DB human TR gene sequences. Using the TCRdist pipeline, a later analysis assigned CDR3 sequences along with most-parsimonious VDJ recombination scenarios. In a later analysis, every TCR beta chain was defined by the combination of its CDR3 amino acid sequence and its V-gene family, and reads without a unique V-gene family were dropped. In a later analysis, approximately 640 highly shared, low-generation-probability nucleotide sequences were removed to address suspected cross-contamination and a sequencing artifact. In a later analysis, a clonal expansion index was calculated for each public chain from normalized within-repertoire ranks of inferred template counts. In a later analysis, generation probabilities were computed using a VDJ recombination model fitted to out-of-frame rearrangements, and the results were checked against IGoR. In a later analysis, hypergeometric tests were used to score TCR-TCR, TCR-HLA and TCR-CMV co-occurrence, with a repertoire-size bias correction applied to TCR pairs. To estimate false discovery rates, a later analysis permuted the HLA or CMV assignments 20 times. A later analysis grouped co-occurring TCRs with DBSCAN, adding TCRdist sequence similarity when clustering within HLA-allele-positive subsets. For co-occurrence clustering, repertoires with fewer than 30,000 or more than 120,000 public chains were excluded, along with roughly five repertoires with anomalous nucleotide sharing. This is the immuneACCESS table as TCRdb keeps it, with only in-frame sequences that have V and J called. A part of the clones is gone; compared with another copy, unresolved V genes explain less than half, and the rest is unexplained. The DNA gave D and trimming, while V, J and clone size come from that table. This specimen's table enumerates around 58,000 clones. Under 10% of the sample belongs to the ten largest clones.

As regards this clone: This receptor's antigen is unknown.

Inclusive of the bounding cysteine and phenylalanine, the CDR3 is 17 residues long. Left in the record is the CDR3 DNA by itself, 51 bases read in frame from the first base. Taken from the germline V gene (reference sequence), the CDR1 and CDR2 loops are SEHNR and FQNEAQ. At the junction V is shortened by 7 bases and J by 1 base; bases outside the gene matches: 13. The cohort comprised fewer than 750 healthy bone marrow donors. Cohort members were all nominally healthy when sampled, although unrecorded immune exposures were likely present. The donor tested CMV seropositive and was one of the 289 seropositive cohort members. Each donor provided a peripheral blood sample, and peripheral blood mononuclear cells were used for TCR beta sequencing. The Qiagen DNeasy Blood Extraction Kit was used to extract genomic DNA from the blood cell samples.

The sequence links TRBV7-9 to TRBJ2-1, with 7 middle bases fitting TRBD2. What was sequenced was PBMCs. The clonotype comes from a man aged 50-59 years in good health and CMV-seropositive. The DNA sequence follows: TGTGCCAGCATCGGGCTGCCAGGGCGGGGGTCCTACAATGAGCAGTTCTTC. This yields the protein CASIGLPGRGSYNEQFF.